This T cell receptor beta chain was obtained from a study of glioma-infiltrating T cells after dendritic cell vaccination. Study-wide findings and caveats: The cohort had few patients with full blood and tumor sets. Higher TCR clonality did not directly relate to longer survival. Estimated pretreatment TIL content predicted outcome after dendritic cell vaccination.

This table comes from immunoSEQ multiplex PCR, and its TCRdb copy is limited to in-frame clones, with some not included. The top ten clones hold roughly 2.8% of a sample with 110,000 or so clones, 90% of them seen once. Of note for this clone: The antigen is undetermined.

Stated time point: after dendritic cell vaccination, including at tumor progression/relapse. Patients had residual fresh-frozen tumor tissue and more than two years of survival data. Germline V gene lookup returns CDR1 SGHRS and CDR2 YFSETQ. With 4 bases clipped from V and 5 bases from J, the junction kept 9 bases outside the gene matches. The CDR3 contains 14 residues. V usage is TRBV5-1 and J usage is TRBJ2-7; TRBD1 aligns across 7 bases. This clonotype originated in a human donor with glioblastoma. The sequences come from blood, collected after dendritic cell vaccination. The CDR3 reads CASSESGQADEQYF. CDR3 DNA sequence: TGCGCCAGCAGCGAATCTGGACAGGCGGACGAGCAGTACTTC. Combining the CDR3 with reference TRBV5-1 and TRBJ2-7 gives the whole variable domain KAGVTQTPRYLIKTRGQQVTLSCSPISGHRSVSWYQQTPGQGLQFLFEYFSETQRNKGNFPGRFSGRQFSNSRSEMNVSTLELGDSALYLCASSESGQADEQYFGPGTRLTVT.